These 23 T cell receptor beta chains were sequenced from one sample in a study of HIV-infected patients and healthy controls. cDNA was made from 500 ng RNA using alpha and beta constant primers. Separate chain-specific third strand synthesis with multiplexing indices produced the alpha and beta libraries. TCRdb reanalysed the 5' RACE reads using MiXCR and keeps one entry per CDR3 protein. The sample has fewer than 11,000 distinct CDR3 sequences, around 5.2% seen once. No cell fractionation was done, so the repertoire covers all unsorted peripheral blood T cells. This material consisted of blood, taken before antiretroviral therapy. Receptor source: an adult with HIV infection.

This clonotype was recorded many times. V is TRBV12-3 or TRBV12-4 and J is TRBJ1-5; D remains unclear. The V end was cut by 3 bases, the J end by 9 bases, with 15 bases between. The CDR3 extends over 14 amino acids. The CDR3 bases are TGTGCCAGCAGTTTTATGGGTTTAGTGATGCCCCAGCATTTT. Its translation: CASSFMGLVMPQHF.

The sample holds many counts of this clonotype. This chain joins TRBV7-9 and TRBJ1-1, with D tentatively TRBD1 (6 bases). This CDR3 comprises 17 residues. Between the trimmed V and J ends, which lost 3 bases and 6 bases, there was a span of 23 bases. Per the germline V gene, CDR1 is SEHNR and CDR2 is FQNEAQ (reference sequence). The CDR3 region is CASSFGGLGGRRAEAFF. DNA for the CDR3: TGTGCCAGCAGCTTTGGGGGATTGGGGGGCAGACGCGCTGAAGCTTTCTTT.

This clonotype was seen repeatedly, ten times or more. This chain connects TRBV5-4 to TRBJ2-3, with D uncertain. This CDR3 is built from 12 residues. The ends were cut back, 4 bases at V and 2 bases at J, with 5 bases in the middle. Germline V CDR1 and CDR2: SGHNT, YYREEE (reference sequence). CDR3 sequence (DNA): TGTGCCAGCAGCGGGGACACAGATACGCAGTATTTT. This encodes CASSGDTDTQYF.

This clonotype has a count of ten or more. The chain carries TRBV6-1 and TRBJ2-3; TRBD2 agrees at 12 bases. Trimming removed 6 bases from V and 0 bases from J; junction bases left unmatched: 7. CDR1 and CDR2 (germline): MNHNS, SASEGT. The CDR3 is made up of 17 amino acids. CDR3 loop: CASRTSGGAVSTDTQYF. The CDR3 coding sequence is TGTGCCAGCAGGACTAGCGGGGGAGCCGTTAGCACAGATACGCAGTATTTT.

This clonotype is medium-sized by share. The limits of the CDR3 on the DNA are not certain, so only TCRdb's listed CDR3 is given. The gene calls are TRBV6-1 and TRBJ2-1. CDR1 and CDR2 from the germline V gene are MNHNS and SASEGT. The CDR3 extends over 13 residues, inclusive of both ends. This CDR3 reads CASSTSDYNEQFF.

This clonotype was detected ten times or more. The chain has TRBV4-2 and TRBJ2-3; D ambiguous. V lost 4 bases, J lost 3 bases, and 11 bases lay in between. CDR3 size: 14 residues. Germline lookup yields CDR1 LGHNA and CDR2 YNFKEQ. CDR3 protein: CASSPEWGTDTQYF. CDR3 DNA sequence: TGTGCCAGCAGCCCGGAGTGGGGTACAGATACGCAGTATTTT.

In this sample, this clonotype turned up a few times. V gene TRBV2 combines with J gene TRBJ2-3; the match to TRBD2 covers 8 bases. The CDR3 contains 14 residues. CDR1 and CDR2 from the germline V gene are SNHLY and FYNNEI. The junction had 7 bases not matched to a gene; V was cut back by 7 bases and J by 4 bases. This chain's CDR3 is CASMSGSGSDTQYF. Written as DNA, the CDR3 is TGTGCCAGCATGAGCGGGAGTGGTTCAGATACGCAGTATTTT. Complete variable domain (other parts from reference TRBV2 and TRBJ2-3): EPEVTQTPSHQVTQMGQEVILRCVPISNHLYFYWYRQILGQKVEFLVSFYNNEISEKSEIFDDQFSVERPDGSNFTLKIRSTKLEDSAMYFCASMSGSGSDTQYFGPGTRLTVL.

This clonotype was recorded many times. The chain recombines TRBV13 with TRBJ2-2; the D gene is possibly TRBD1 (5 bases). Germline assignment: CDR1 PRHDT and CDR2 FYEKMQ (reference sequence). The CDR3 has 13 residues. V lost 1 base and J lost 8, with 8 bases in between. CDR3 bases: TGTGCCAGCAGCTTAGAACAGGCAGGGGAGCTGTTTTTT. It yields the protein CASSLEQAGELFF.

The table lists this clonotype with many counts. The DNA of the CDR3 is TGCGCCAGCAGCTTTGATTTTGGGAGCGGGAGCTCCTACGAGCAGTACTTC. This encodes CASSFDFGSGSSYEQYF. This chain connects TRBV5-1 to TRBJ2-7; 8 nucleotides align to TRBD2. CDR3 size: 17 residues. V was pared by 2 bases and J by 0 bases, with 10 bases of the junction left unmatched. Germline V gene sequence: CDR1 SGHRS, CDR2 YFSETQ.

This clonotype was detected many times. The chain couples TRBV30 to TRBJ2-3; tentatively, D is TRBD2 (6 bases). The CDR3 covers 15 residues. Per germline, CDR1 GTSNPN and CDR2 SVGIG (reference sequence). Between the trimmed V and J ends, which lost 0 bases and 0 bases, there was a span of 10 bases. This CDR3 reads CAWSVGLASTDTQYF. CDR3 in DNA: TGTGCCTGGAGTGTGGGACTGGCTAGCACAGATACGCAGTATTTT.

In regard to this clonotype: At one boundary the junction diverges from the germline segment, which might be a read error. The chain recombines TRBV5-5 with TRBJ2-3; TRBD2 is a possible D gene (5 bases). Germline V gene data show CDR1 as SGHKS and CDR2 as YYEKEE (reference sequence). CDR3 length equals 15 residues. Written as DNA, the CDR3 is TGTGCCAGCAGCTTGGAGGGTAGCGTTGGAGATACGCATTATTTT. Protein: CASSLEGSVGDTHYF.

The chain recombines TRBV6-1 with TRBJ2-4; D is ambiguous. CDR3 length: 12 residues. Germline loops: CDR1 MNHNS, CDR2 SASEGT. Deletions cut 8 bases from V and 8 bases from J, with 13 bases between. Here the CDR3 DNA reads TGTGCCAGCCAGTTTAGTGGAGACATTCAGTACTTC. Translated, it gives CASQFSGDIQYF.

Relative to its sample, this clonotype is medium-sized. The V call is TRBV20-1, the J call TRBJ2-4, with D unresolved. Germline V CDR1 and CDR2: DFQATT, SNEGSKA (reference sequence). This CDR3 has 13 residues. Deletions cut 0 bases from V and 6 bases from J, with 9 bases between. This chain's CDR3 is CSARDPGINIQYF. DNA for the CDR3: TGCAGTGCTAGAGATCCAGGAATAAACATTCAGTACTTC.

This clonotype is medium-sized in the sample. The DNA for the CDR3 is TGTGCCAGCAGTTACACGGGAGGGAGAGAGCAGTTCTTC. It codes for CASSYTGGREQFF. The V gene is TRBV6-2 or TRBV6-3, the J gene TRBJ2-1; 8 nucleotides line up with TRBD2. CDR3 length: 13 residues. The V gene end was trimmed by 2 bases and the J gene end by 10 bases; junction bases not matched to a gene: 4. Germline assignment: CDR1 MNHEY and CDR2 SVGEGT.

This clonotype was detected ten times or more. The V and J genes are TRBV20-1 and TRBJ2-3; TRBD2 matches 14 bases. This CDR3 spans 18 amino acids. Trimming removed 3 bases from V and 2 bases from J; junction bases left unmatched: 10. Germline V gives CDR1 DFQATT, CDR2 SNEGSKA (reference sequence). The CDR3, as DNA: TGCAGTGCTAGCTTCGGGACTAGCGGGGGCGGACCCACAGATACGCAGTATTTT. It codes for CSASFGTSGGGPTDTQYF.

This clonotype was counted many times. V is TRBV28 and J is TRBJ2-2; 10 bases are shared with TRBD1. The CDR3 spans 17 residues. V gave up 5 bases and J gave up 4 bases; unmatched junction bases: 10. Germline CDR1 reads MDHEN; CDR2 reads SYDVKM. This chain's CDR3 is CASSPSRTGGLTGELFF. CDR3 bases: TGTGCCAGCAGTCCTTCTCGGACAGGGGGGCTCACCGGGGAGCTGTTTTTT.

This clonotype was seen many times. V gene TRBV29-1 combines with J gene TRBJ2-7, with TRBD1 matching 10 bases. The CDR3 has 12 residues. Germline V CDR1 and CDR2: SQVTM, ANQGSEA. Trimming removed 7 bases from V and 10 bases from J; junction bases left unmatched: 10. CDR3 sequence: CSAGTGVDYQYF. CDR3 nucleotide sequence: TGCAGCGCTGGGACAGGGGTGGATTATCAGTACTTC.

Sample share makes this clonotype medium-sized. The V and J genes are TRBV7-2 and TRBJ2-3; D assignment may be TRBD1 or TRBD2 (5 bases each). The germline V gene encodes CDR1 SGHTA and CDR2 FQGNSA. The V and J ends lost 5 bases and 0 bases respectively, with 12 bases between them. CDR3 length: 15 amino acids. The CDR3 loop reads CASSTVEGSTDTQYF. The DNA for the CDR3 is TGTGCCAGCAGCACTGTAGAGGGGAGCACAGATACGCAGTATTTT.

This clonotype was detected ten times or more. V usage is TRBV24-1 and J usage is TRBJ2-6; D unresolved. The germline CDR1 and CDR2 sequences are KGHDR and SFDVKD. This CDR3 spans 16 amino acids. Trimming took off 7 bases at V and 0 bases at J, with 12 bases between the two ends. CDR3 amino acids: CATRPPLDSGANVLTF. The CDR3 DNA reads TGTGCCACCAGGCCACCACTTGACTCTGGGGCCAACGTCCTGACTTTC.

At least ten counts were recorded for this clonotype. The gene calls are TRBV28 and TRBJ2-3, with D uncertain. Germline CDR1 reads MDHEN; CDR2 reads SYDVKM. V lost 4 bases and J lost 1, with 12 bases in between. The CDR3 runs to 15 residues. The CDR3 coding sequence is TGTGCCAGCAGTTGGACGCCGTCCGGCACAGATACGCAGTATTTT. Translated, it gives CASSWTPSGTDTQYF.

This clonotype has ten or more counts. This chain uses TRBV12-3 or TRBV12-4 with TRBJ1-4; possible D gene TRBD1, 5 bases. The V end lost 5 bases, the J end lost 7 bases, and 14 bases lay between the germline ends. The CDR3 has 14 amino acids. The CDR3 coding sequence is TGTGCCAGCAGTCCAGGGACCGTGGGTGAAAAACTGTTTTTT. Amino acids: CASSPGTVGEKLFF.

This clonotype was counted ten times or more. CDR3 in DNA: TGCAGCGTGTCAGGGCTAGGAACTGAAGCTTTCTTT. Translation gives CSVSGLGTEAFF. The chain recombines TRBV29-1 with TRBJ1-1; tentatively, D is TRBD1 (5 bases). The CDR3 runs 12 residues. The germline V gene encodes CDR1 SQVTM and CDR2 ANQGSEA. Trimming pared 6 bases from V and 5 bases from J, leaving 13 bases between.

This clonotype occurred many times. The CDR3 spells CAWSGSTNTGELFF. CDR3 nucleotides: TGTGCCTGGAGTGGGTCGACGAACACCGGGGAGCTGTTTTTT. This chain links TRBV30 with TRBJ2-2; unclear D gene. The V and J ends lost 1 base and 0 bases respectively, with 6 bases between them. The length of the CDR3 is 14 residues. CDR1 GTSNPN and CDR2 SVGIG come from the germline V gene (reference sequence).